This T cell receptor beta chain was captured by sequencing in a study of cytomegalovirus exposure and HLA in healthy donors. Study results and limitations: Productive rates of about 87% or about 30% were seen for most TCR beta V segments in an earlier analysis.

60 Vbeta and 13 Jbeta primers were used in PCR. TCRdb's table, derived via immunoSEQ multiplex PCR, lists solely in-frame clones and lacks some. The data contain under 200,000 clones, about 71% of them singletons. This clone has only one observation. No antigen is known for it. The sequencing input was PBMCs. The clonotype was recovered from a man aged 50-59 years in good health and CMV-seronegative.

The CDR3 reads CASSVGGGEVYGYTF. The CDR3 DNA follows: TGTGCCAGCAGCGTAGGTGGGGGCGAGGTCTATGGCTACACCTTC. The chain combines TRBV9 with TRBJ1-2; D is possibly TRBD1 (6 bases). This CDR3 is built from 15 residues. Looked up from germline, CDR1 is SGDLS and CDR2 is YYNGEE. V was cut by 0 bases and J by 4 bases, with 13 bases left in between.